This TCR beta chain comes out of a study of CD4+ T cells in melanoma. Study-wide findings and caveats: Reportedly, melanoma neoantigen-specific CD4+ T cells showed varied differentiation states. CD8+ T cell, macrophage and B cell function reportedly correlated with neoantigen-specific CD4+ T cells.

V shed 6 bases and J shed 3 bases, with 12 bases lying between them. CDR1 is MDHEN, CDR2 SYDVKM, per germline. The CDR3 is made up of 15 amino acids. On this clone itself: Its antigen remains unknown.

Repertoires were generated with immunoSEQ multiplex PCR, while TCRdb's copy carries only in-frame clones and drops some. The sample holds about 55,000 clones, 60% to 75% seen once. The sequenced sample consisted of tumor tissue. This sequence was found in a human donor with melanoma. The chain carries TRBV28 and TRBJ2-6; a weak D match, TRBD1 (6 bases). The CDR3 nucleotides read TGTGCCAGCAGCACTCAGGGGTATGGGGCCAACGTCCTGACTTTC. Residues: CASSTQGYGANVLTF.